This T cell receptor (beta chain) was found in a study of T cells in Graves' hyperthyroidism and ophthalmopathy. Regarding the study as a whole: The authors' 13 V-J model separated ophthalmopathy from stable hyperthyroidism.

For Graves' hyperthyroidism to be stable, ophthalmopathy could not progress within 18 months. Exclusion of patients followed from uncontrolled infection, other autoimmune disease, pregnancy or lactation. The source material, RNA transcripts, was used to amplify TCR beta CDR3 regions. A set of HTBI primers served as the primers for a first-round RT-PCR of the TCR CDR3. TCRdb re-called the multiplex PCR reads through MiXCR, storing one row per CDR3 protein. The sample includes about 400,000 distinct CDR3 sequences, under 15% of them seen just once. The sample holds many counts of this clonotype. What it binds is unknown. V was cut by 0 bases and J by 4 bases, with 9 bases left in between. This CDR3 has 13 residues. In germline, CDR1 is DFQATT, CDR2 SNEGSKA (reference sequence).

The clonotype comes from a woman in her twenties or thirties with Graves' hyperthyroidism. Sequencing was performed on blood. The rearrangement uses TRBV20-1 and TRBJ1-2; a weak D match, TRBD1 (6 bases). The CDR3 here is CSARDPDSYGYTF. The DNA for the CDR3 is TGCAGTGCTAGAGACCCGGACAGCTATGGCTACACCTTC.